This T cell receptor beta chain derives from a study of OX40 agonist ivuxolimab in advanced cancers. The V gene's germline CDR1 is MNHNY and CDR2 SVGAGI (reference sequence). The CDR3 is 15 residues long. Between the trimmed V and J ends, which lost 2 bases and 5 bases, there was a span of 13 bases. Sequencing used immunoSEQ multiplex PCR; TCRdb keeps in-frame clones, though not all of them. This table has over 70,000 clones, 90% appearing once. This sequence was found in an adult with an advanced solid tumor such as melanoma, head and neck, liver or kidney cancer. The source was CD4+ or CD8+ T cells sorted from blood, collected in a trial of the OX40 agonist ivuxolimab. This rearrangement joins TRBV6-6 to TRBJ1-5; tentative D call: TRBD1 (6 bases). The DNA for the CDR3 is TGTGCCAGCAGTTACGGGGGCGGAAAGGATCAGCCCCAGCATTTT. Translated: CASSYGGGKDQPQHF.